This T cell receptor beta chain was profiled in a study of CD8 T cells in ankylosing spondylitis. This clonotype showed up just a few times. Antigen specificity is unknown. Each CDR3 protein gets one entry after TCRdb re-called the 5' RACE reads with MiXCR. In the table there are about 40,000 distinct CDR3 sequences, about 15% of which are singletons. Study observations and caveats: Researchers reportedly found disease-linked clones significantly enriched in matched ankylosing spondylitis synovial fluid.

Specimen: blood. The origin of this receptor is a male donor with ankylosing spondylitis or in good health (not recorded which).

CDR3 region: CATAVLVQGWNEQFF. The CDR3 nucleotides are TGTGCCACAGCAGTTTTAGTACAGGGCTGGAATGAGCAGTTCTTC. The J gene is TRBJ2-1, the V gene TRBV12-3 or TRBV12-4; tentatively, D is TRBD1 (6 bases). Trimming stripped 10 bases from V and 7 bases from J, with 23 bases between. The CDR3 is 15 residues long.